A single sample gave rise to the 2 T cell receptor beta chains below, sequenced in a study of graft-versus-host responses after intestinal transplantation. Using immunoSEQ multiplex PCR, the repertoire was profiled, and TCRdb retains in-frame clones only, with some absent. The table lists about 90,000 clones, around 93% of them singletons. These receptors are not linked to any known antigen. Sequenced material: unstimulated CD8+ T cells sorted from spleen or lymph node cells, taken before intestinal transplant. The receptors were sampled from a human donor who received an intestinal transplant.

This chain links TRBV5-1 with TRBJ2-7, with D perhaps matching TRBD2 (7 bases). Deletions cut 5 bases from V and 6 bases from J, with 18 bases between. CDR1 is SGHRS and CDR2 is YFSETQ in the germline V gene. The CDR3 covers 14 residues. This CDR3 reads CASRPVGGPGEQYF. The CDR3 nucleotides are TGCGCCAGCAGACCGGTGGGGGGGCCGGGCGAGCAGTACTTC.

V is TRBV19 and J is TRBJ1-1; D gene uncertain. Germline V gene lookup returns CDR1 LNHDA and CDR2 SQIVND (reference sequence). The CDR3 contains 16 residues. The V end lost 6 bases, the J end lost 4 bases, and 21 bases lay between the germline ends. In nucleotides, the CDR3 is TGTGCCAGTAGGGCCTTCTATTCTGGAGCCCTCACTGAAGCTTTCTTT. It codes for CASRAFYSGALTEAFF. Drawing the rest from reference TRBV19 and TRBJ1-1, the complete variable domain is DGGITQSPKYLFRKEGQNVTLSCEQNLNHDAMYWYRQDPGQGLRLIYYSQIVNDFQKGDIAEGYSVSREKKESFPLTVTSAQKNPTAFYLCASRAFYSGALTEAFFGQGTRLTVV.